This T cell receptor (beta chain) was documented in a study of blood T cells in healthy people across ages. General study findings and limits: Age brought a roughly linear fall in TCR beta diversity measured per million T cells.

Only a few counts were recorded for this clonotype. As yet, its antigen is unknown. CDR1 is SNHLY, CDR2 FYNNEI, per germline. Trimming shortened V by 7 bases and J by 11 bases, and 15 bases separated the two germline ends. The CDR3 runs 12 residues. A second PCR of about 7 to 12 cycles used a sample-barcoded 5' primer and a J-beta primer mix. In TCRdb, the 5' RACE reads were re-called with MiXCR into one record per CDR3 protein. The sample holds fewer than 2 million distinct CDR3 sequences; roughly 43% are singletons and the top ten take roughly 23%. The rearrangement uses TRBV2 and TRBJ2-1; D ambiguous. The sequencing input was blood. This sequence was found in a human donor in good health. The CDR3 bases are TGTGCCAGCATGCCCCCCCCGGCTAAGCAGTTCTTC. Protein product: CASMPPPAKQFF.